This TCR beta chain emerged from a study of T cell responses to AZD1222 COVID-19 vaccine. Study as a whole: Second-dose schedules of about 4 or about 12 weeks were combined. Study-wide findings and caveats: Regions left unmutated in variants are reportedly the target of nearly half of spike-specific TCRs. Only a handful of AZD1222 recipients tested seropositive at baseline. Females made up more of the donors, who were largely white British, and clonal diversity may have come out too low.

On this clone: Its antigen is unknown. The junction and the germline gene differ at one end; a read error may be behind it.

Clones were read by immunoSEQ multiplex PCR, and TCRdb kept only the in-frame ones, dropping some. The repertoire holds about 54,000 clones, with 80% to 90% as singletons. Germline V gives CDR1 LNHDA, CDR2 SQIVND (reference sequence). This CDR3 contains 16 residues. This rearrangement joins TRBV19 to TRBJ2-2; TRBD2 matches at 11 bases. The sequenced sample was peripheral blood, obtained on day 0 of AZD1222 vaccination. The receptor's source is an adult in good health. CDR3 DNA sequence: TGTGCCAGTAGTATCCTAACTAGCGGGAGCACCGTGGAGCTGTTTTTT. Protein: CASSILTSGSTVELFF. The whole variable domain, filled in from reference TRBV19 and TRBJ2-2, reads DGGITQSPKYLFRKEGQNVTLSCEQNLNHDAMYWYRQDPGQGLRLIYYSQIVNDFQKGDIAEGYSVSREKKESFPLTVTSAQKNPTAFYLCASSILTSGSTVELFFGEGSRLTVL.